This T cell receptor (beta chain) was sequenced during a study of beta chain features in type 1 diabetes. Study-level points and caveats: Moderate yet significant TCRB CDR3 shortening was seen in Type 1 diabetes patients in all four CD4+ subsets.

As to this clone: No antigen is known for it.

Sorted populations were all over 95% pure. Expressed TCRB transcripts were sequenced because the entire RNA isolate underwent reverse transcription. Reads from naive, central memory and regulatory T cell samples averaged approximately 3.4 million. Clones were sequenced by immunoSEQ multiplex PCR, and TCRdb holds only the in-frame ones, with some missing. The table records around 300,000 clones, 11% to 15% of them present only once. The specimen sequenced was central memory CD4+ T cells from blood. This clonotype was obtained from a man aged 30-40 years in good health.

For the CDR3, the DNA is TGCGCCAGCAGCCAAGACCCCGGACGGGAGCAGTACGTC. Translated: CASSQDPGREQYV. The rearrangement links TRBV4-3 to TRBJ2-7; D remains unclear. Trimming stripped 0 bases from V and 7 bases from J, with 10 bases between. The length of the CDR3 is 13 residues. The germline V gene encodes CDR1 LGHNA and CDR2 YSLEER.